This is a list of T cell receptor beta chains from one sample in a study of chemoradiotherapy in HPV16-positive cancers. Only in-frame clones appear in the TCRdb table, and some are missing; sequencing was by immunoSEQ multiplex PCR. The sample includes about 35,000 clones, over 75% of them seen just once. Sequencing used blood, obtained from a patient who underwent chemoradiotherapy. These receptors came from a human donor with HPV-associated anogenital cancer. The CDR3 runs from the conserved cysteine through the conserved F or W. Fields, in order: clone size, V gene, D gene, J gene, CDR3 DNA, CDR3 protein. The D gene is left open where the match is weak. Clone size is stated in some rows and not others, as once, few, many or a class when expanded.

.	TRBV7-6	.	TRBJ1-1	TGTGCCAGCAGCCGACAGGTTCTGAACACTGAAGCTTTCTTT	CASSRQVLNTEAFF
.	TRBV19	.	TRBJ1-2	TGTGCCAGTCGGACGGACGACTATGGCTACACCTTC	CASRTDDYGYTF
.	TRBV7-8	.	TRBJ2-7	TGTGCCAGCAGCCCCAGGACAGAAAGCTACGAGCAGTACTTC	CASSPRTESYEQYF
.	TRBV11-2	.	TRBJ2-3	TGTGCCAGCAGCTTATGGTCCGCAGGGGGAGGTTCCGATACGCAGTATTTT	CASSLWSAGGGSDTQYF
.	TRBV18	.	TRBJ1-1	TGTGCCAGCTCTCGACTTGGCGAGAACACTGAAGCTTTCTTT	CASSRLGENTEAFF
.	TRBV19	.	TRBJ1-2	TGTGCCAGTAGTATAGATCCGACCGGTGGCTACACCTTC	CASSIDPTGGYTF
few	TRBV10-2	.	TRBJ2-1	TGCGCCAGCAGTGGGGGGAATGAGCAGTTCTTC	CASSGGNEQFF
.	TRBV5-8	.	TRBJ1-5	TGTGCCAGCAGCTTGGAACCTCGGGGAAATCAGCCCCAGCATTTT	CASSLEPRGNQPQHF
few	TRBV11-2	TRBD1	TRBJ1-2	TGTGCCAGCAGCCCTACGACAGGGTATGGCTACACCTTC	CASSPTTGYGYTF
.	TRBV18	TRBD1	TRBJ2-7	TGTGCCAGCTCGCCCTCAGGACAGGTCTACGAGCAGTACTTC	CASSPSGQVYEQYF
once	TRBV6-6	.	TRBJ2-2	TGTGCCAGCAGTTACTCGAGGGGGGACACCGGGGAGCTGTTTTTT	CASSYSRGDTGELFF
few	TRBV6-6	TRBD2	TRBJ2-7	TGTGCCAGCAGGCAACTAGCGGGGTTTGGGGAGCAGTACTTC	CASRQLAGFGEQYF
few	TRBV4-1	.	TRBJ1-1	TGCGCCAGCAGCCTCTCCCAGGGGTACACTGAAGCTTTCTTT	CASSLSQGYTEAFF
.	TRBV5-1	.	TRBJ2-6	TGCGCCAGCAGCTCCCCCCAGACAGCCCTCTCTGGGGCCAACGTCCTGACTTTC	CASSSPQTALSGANVLTF
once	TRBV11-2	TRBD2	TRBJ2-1	TGTGCCAGCAGCTCCCGGGGACTAGCGGGGCAAGCCTACAATGAGCAGTTCTTC	CASSSRGLAGQAYNEQFF
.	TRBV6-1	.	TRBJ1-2	TGTGCCAGCAGTGAATCAGGGTATGGCTACACCTTC	CASSESGYGYTF